This T cell receptor (beta chain) was profiled in a study of CD8 T cells in Susac syndrome. General study points: The study admitted that it had a relatively small number of individuals in its TCR sequencing and HLA analysis. In total CD8+ repertoires, around 16 Susac-specific public clones were found, and in CD8+ TEMRA repertoires, about 5 were found.

Germline values: CDR1 SGHAT, CDR2 FQNNGV. V gave up 4 bases and J gave up 6 bases, with 18 bases separating them. This CDR3 is built from 15 residues. A quantity of about 0.5 to 1 ug RNA underwent reverse transcription using random hexamers. The CDR3 of TCR beta was amplified by immunoSEQ multiplex PCR across 54 Vbeta and 13 Jbeta. TCRdb analysed the immunoSEQ multiplex PCR reads with MiXCR anew, one entry per CDR3 protein. The sample yields fewer than 150,000 distinct CDR3 sequences, 85% to 95% seen once. Remarks on this clonotype: Its antigen is currently unknown.

The receptor comes from a human donor with Susac syndrome. V is TRBV11-2 and J is TRBJ1-2, with TRBD1 as a possible D gene (5 bases). The sequencing input was CD8+ T cells from PBMCs. CDR3 DNA sequence: TGTGCCAGCAGCTACGGTCAGGGAGTACTGGATGGCTACACCTTC. Protein: CASSYGQGVLDGYTF.